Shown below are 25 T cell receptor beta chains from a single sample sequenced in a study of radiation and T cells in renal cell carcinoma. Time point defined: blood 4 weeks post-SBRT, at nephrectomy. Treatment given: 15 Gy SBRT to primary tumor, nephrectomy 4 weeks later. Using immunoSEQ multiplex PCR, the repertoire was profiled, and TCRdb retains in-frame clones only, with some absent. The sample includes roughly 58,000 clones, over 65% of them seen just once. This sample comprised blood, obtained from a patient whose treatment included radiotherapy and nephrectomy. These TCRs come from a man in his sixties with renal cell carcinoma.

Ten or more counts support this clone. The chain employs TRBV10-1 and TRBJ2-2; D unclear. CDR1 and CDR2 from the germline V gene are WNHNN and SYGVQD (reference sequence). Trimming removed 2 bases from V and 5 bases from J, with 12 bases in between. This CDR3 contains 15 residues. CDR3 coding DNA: TGCGCCAGCAGTGAGGGGCACAGAGAGACCGGGGAGCTGTTTTTT. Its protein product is CASSEGHRETGELFF.

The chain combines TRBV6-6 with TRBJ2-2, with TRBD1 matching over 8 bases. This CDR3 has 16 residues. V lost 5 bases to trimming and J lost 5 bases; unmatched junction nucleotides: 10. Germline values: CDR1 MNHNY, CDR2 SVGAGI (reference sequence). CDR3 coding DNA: TGTGCCAGCAGTCGTGACGGACAGGGCCGAACCGGGGAGCTGTTTTTT. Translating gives CASSRDGQGRTGELFF.

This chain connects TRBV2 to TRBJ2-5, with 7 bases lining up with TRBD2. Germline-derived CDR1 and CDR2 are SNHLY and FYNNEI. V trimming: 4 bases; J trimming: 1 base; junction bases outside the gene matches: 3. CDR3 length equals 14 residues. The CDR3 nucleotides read TGTGCCAGCAGTGGGGGGGGATTCCAAGAGACCCAGTACTTC. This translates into CASSGGGFQETQYF.

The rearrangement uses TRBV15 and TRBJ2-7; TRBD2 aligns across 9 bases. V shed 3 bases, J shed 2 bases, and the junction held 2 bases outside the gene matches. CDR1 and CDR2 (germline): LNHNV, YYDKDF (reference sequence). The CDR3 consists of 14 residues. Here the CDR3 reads CATSRGGGAYEQYV. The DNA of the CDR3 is TGTGCCACCAGCAGGGGCGGGGGGGCCTACGAGCAGTACGTC.

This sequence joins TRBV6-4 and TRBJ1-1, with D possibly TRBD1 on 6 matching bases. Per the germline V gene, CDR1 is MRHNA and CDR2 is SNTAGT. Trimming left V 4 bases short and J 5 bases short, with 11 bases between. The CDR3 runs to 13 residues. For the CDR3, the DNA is TGTGCCAGCAGTGTCACAGGGCAGACTGAAGCTTTCTTT. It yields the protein CASSVTGQTEAFF.

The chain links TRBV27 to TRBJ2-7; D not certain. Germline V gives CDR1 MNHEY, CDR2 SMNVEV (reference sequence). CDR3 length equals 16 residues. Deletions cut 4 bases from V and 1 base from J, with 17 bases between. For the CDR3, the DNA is TGTGCCAGCAGTTCGTCTCCTGGGCTAGGTTCCTACGAGCAGTACGTC. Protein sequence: CASSSSPGLGSYEQYV.

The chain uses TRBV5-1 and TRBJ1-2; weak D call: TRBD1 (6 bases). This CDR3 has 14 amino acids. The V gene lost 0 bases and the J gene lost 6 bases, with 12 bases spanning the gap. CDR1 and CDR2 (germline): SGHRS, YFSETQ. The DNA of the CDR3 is TGCGCCAGCAGCTTGGAGACCGGGACACATGGCTACACCTTC. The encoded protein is CASSLETGTHGYTF.

CDR3 coding DNA: TGTGCCAGAAGTTACCGCGGTTACCGGGTGCAGCCCCAGCATTTT. It translates to CARSYRGYRVQPQHF. The chain joins TRBV5-3 to TRBJ1-5; D gene ambiguous. TRBV5-3 is assigned to the ORF class and has an uncertain function. V lost 5 bases and J 7 bases, leaving 19 bases between the germline ends. The CDR3 covers 15 residues.

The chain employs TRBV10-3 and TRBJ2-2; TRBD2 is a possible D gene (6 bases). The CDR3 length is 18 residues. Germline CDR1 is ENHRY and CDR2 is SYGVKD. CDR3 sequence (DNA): TGTGCGACGCAGTGGAGGGGAGGAGGGGCAGGGAATACCGGGGAGCTGTTTTTT. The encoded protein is CATQWRGGGAGNTGELFF.

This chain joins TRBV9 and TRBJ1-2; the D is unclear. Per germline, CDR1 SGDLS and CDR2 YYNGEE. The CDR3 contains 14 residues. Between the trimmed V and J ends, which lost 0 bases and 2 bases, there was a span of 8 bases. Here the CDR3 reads CASSVGGSNYGYTF. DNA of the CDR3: TGTGCCAGCAGCGTAGGTGGCAGCAACTATGGCTACACCTTC.

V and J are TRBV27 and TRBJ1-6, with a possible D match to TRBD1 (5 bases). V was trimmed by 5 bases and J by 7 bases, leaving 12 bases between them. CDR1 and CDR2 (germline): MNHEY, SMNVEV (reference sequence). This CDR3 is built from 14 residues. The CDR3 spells CASSGPGRNSPLHF. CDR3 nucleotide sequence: TGTGCCAGCAGTGGACCGGGGCGAAATTCACCCCTCCACTTT.

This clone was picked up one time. CDR3 amino acids: CASSSGRSYEQYF. CDR3 DNA sequence: TGTGCCAGCAGTTCGGGGAGGTCCTACGAGCAGTACTTC. This chain links TRBV6-6 with TRBJ2-7, with a weak D call TRBD2 (6 bases). Germline V gives CDR1 MNHNY, CDR2 SVGAGI (reference sequence). The CDR3 has 13 amino acids. V lost 4 bases, J lost 1 base, and 8 bases lay in between.

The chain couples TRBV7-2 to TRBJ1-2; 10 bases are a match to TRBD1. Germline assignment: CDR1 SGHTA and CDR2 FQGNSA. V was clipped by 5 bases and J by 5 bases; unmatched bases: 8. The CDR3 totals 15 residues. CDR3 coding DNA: TGTGCCAGCAGCCTCCGGGACAGGGGATTTTATGGCTACACCTTC. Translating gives CASSLRDRGFYGYTF.

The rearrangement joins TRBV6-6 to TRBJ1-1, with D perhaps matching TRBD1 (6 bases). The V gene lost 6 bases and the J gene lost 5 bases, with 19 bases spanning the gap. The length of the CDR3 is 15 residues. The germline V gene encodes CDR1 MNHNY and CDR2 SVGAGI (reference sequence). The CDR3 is CASSSGTFPSTEAFF. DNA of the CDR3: TGTGCCAGCAGCTCCGGGACATTCCCGAGTACTGAAGCTTTCTTT.

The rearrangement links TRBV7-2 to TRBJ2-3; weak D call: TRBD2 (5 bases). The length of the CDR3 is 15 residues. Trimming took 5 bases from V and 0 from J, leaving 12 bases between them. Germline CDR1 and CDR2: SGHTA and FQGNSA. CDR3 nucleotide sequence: TGTGCCAGCAGCGCGGACTCCACTAGCACAGATACGCAGTATTTT. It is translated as CASSADSTSTDTQYF.

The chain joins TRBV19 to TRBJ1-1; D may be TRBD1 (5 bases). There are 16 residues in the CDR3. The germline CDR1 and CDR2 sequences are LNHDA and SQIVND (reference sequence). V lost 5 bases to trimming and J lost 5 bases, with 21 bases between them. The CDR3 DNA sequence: TGTGCCAGTAGTGGTGGGAGAGGGGCGAGGATGACTGAAGCTTTCTTT. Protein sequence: CASSGGRGARMTEAFF.

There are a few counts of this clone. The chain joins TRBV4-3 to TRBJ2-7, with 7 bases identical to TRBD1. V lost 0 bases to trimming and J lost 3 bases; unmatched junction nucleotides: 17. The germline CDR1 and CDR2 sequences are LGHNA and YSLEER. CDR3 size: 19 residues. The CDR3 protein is CASSQDWGRQGKGNYEQYF. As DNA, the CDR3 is TGCGCCAGCAGCCAAGATTGGGGGCGACAGGGTAAGGGGAACTACGAGCAGTACTTC.

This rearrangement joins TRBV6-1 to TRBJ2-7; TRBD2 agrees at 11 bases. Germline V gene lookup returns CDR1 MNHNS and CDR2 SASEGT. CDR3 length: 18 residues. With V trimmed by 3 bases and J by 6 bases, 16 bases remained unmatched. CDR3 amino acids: CASSDYLAGGLGLLEQYV. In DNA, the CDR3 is TGTGCCAGCAGTGACTACCTAGCGGGAGGACTCGGTTTGCTCGAGCAGTACGTC.

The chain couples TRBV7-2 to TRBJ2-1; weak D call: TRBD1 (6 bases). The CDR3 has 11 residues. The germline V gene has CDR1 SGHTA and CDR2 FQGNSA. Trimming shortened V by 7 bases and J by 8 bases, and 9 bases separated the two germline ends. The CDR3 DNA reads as TGTGCCAGCAAGGGGGTCTATGAGCAGTTCTTC. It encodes CASKGVYEQFF. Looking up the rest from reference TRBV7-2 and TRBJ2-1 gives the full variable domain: GAGVSQSPSNKVTEKGKDVELRCDPISGHTALYWYRQSLGQGLEFLIYFQGNSAPDKSGLPSDRFSAERTGGSVSTLTIQRTQQEDSAVYLCASKGVYEQFFGPGTRLTVL.

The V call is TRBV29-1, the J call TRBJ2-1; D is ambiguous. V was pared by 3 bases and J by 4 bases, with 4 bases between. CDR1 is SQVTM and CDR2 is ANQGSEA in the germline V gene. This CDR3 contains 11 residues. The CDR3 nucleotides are TGCAGCGTTGAGGGGTACAATGAGCAGTTCTTC. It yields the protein CSVEGYNEQFF.

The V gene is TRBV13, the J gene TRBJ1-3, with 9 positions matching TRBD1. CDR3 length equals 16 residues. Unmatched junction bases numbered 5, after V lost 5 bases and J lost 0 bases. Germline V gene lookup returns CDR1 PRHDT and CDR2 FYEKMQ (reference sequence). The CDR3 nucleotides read TGTGCCAGCAGCGGACAGGGGCCCCCCTCTGGAAACACCATATATTTT. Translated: CASSGQGPPSGNTIYF.

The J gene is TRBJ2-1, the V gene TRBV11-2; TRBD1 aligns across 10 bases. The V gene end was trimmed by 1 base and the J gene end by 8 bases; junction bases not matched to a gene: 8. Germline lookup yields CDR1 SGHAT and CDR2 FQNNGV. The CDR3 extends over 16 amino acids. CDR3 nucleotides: TGTGCCAGCAGCTTAGTCCTGGACAGGGGGAGACATGAGCAGTTCTTC. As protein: CASSLVLDRGRHEQFF.

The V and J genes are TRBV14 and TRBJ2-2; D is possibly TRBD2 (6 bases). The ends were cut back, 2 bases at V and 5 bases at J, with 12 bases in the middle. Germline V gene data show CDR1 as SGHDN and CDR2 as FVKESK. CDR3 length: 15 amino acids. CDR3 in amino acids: CASSQYLAGTGELFF. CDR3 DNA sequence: TGTGCCAGCAGCCAATACCTTGCGGGGACCGGGGAGCTGTTTTTT. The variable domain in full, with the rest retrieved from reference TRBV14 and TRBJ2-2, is EAGVTQFPSHSVIEKGQTVTLRCDPISGHDNLYWYRRVMGKEIKFLLHFVKESKQDESGMPNNRFLAERTGGTYSTLKVQPAELEDSGVYFCASSQYLAGTGELFFGEGSRLTVL.

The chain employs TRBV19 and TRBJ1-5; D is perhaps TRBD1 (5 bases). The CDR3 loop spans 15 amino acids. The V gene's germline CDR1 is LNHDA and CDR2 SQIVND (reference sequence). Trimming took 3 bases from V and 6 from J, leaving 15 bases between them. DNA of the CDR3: TGTGCCAGTAGTATCCGAGTGGGGGTCAGTCAGCCCCAGCATTTT. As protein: CASSIRVGVSQPQHF. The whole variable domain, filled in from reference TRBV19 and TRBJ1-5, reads DGGITQSPKYLFRKEGQNVTLSCEQNLNHDAMYWYRQDPGQGLRLIYYSQIVNDFQKGDIAEGYSVSREKKESFPLTVTSAQKNPTAFYLCASSIRVGVSQPQHFGDGTRLSIL.

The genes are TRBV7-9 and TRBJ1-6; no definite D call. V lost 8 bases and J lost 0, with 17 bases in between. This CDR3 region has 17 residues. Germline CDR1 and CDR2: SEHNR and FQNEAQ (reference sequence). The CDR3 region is CASGTASLSSYNSPLHF. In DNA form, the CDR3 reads TGTGCCAGCGGCACAGCCTCTCTAAGCTCCTATAATTCACCCCTCCACTTT.